The 15 T cell receptor beta chains listed next were all sequenced from one sample in a study of blood T cells in healthy people across ages. A sample-barcoded 5' primer and a J-beta primer mix were used in a second PCR of roughly 6 to 11 cycles. One entry per CDR3 protein results from TCRdb running MiXCR on the 5' RACE reads. The data show 800,000 to 1,000,000 distinct CDR3 sequences, roughly 43% seen once. Source material: blood. These receptors were taken from a man aged 25 to 45 in good health.

This clonotype was seen a few times. J is TRBJ2-1 and V is TRBV5-5; D is ambiguous. CDR3 length: 15 residues. The germline V gene encodes CDR1 SGHKS and CDR2 YYEKEE (reference sequence). Between the trimmed V and J ends, which lost 4 bases and 8 bases, there was a span of 19 bases. CDR3 sequence: CASSPEVLELDEQFF. The CDR3 nucleotides read TGTGCCAGCAGCCCGGAAGTTCTTGAACTCGATGAGCAGTTCTTC.

In this sample, this clonotype turned up many times. The rearrangement links TRBV6-4 to TRBJ1-2; no reliable D call. This CDR3 has 15 residues. CDR1 MRHNA and CDR2 SNTAGT come from the germline V gene. V lost 4 bases, J lost 8 bases, and 20 bases lay in between. CDR3 sequence (DNA): TGTGCCAGCAGTGGTGAGGGTGAGGTTCCTTGGGGCTACACCTTC. This translates into CASSGEGEVPWGYTF.

The chain has TRBV9 and TRBJ2-1, with 7 bases that match TRBD2. J was trimmed by 9 bases and V by 3 bases; bases with no gene match: 12. The CDR3 has 15 amino acids. CDR1 is SGDLS, CDR2 YYNGEE, per germline. The CDR3 coding sequence is TGTGCCAGCAGCGGCGGACTAGGCGTCGATACTGAGCAGTTCTTC. It specifies CASSGGLGVDTEQFF.

CDR3 region: CASSIGPANTGELFF. CDR3 nucleotides: TGTGCCAGTAGTATCGGTCCCGCGAACACCGGGGAGCTGTTTTTT. J is TRBJ2-2 and V is TRBV19; no clear D gene. The germline gives CDR1 LNHDA, CDR2 SQIVND (reference sequence). This CDR3 is built from 15 residues. Trimming took off 3 bases at V and 0 bases at J, with 8 bases between the two ends. Drawing the rest from reference TRBV19 and TRBJ2-2, the complete variable domain is DGGITQSPKYLFRKEGQNVTLSCEQNLNHDAMYWYRQDPGQGLRLIYYSQIVNDFQKGDIAEGYSVSREKKESFPLTVTSAQKNPTAFYLCASSIGPANTGELFFGEGSRLTVL.

In regard to this clonotype: The junction differs from germline at one of its ends, possibly a read error. The J gene is TRBJ2-5, the V gene TRBV27; D is possibly TRBD2 (5 bases). There are 14 residues in the CDR3. Germline values: CDR1 MNHEY, CDR2 SMNVEV (reference sequence). CDR3 protein: CAGSSSTNEGTQYF. The CDR3 region has the DNA TGTGCCGGCAGTTCGTCGACGAATGAGGGGACCCAGTACTTC.

The chain combines TRBV5-1 with TRBJ2-1, with D perhaps TRBD1 (5 bases). The CDR3 length is 16 residues. V gave up 0 bases and J gave up 7 bases, with 17 bases separating them. Germline V gene lookup returns CDR1 SGHRS and CDR2 YFSETQ. Here the CDR3 DNA reads TGCGCCAGCAGCTTGGAAGGGCGGCAGGGTGGGAATGAGCAGTTCTTC. This sequence encodes CASSLEGRQGGNEQFF.

The CDR3 nucleotides read TGTGCCAGCAGCGTACAGGGCCGGAGGAGTGACGAGCAGTACTTC. This codes for CASSVQGRRSDEQYF. This chain uses TRBV9 with TRBJ2-7; D may match TRBD1 or TRBD2 (5 bases each). Trimming removed 1 base from V and 5 bases from J, with 16 bases in between. Germline loops: CDR1 SGDLS, CDR2 YYNGEE. The CDR3 runs 15 residues.

Points on this clonotype: Compared with germline, one end of the junction differs, possibly owing to a read error. The rearrangement uses TRBV10-3 and TRBJ1-6; D is unresolved. Germline V gene lookup returns CDR1 ENHRY and CDR2 SYGVKD. The CDR3 covers 15 residues. This chain's CDR3 is CGISESSQINSPLHF. Written as DNA, the CDR3 is TGTGGCATCAGTGAGTCGAGCCAGATCAATTCACCCCTCCACTTT.

This clonotype was found a few times. The chain employs TRBV4-2 and TRBJ2-1; D tentatively reads TRBD1 or TRBD2 (5 bases each). Trimming removed 0 bases at V and 12 bases at J, with 9 bases between. This CDR3 is built from 12 residues. From germline, CDR1 is LGHNA and CDR2 YNFKEQ. In DNA form, the CDR3 reads TGTGCCAGCAGCCAAGATTCAGGGACGCAGTTCTTC. Protein product: CASSQDSGTQFF.

Note on this clonotype: A junction boundary mismatches the germline segment, possibly from a read error. The chain links TRBV4-3 to TRBJ1-1; D is uncertain. Germline loops: CDR1 LGHNA, CDR2 YSLEER. This CDR3 has 19 residues. This CDR3 is CVSSLLPLWGALRDTEAFF. CDR3 bases: TGCGTCAGCAGCCTATTACCCCTGTGGGGTGCTTTAAGGGACACTGAAGCTTTCTTT.

This clonotype occurred many times. The chain couples TRBV7-2 to TRBJ2-7, with D possibly matching TRBD1 (5 bases). Per the germline V gene, CDR1 is SGHTA and CDR2 is FQGNSA. V shed 5 bases and J shed 4 bases, with 18 bases lying between them. This CDR3 is built from 15 residues. CDR3 protein: CASSLQDDGSYEQYF. CDR3 in DNA: TGTGCCAGCAGCCTACAGGATGATGGTTCGTACGAGCAGTACTTC.

The chain couples TRBV20-1 to TRBJ2-4, with a tentative D call TRBD1 (6 bases). The DNA end favors TRBJ2-7, so the J call may be wrong. The CDR3 is 10 amino acids. Germline V gives CDR1 DFQATT, CDR2 SNEGSKA (reference sequence). The CDR3 DNA reads as TGCAGTGCTTCCAGGGGCGAGCAGTACTTC. It specifies CSASRGEQYF.

This clonotype came up a few times. This chain uses TRBV20-1 with TRBJ2-7, with D perhaps matching TRBD1 (7 bases). Germline V gene data show CDR1 as DFQATT and CDR2 as SNEGSKA (reference sequence). Trimming took off 6 bases at V and 4 bases at J, with 13 bases between the two ends. CDR3 length: 12 residues. CDR3 residues: CSAEGQTYEQYF. The CDR3 DNA sequence: TGCAGTGCGGAGGGACAGACATACGAGCAGTACTTC.

The rearrangement uses TRBV7-6 and TRBJ2-5; D not resolved. Germline V gives CDR1 SGHVS, CDR2 FNYEAQ. V shed 5 bases and J shed 3 bases, with 16 bases lying between them. The CDR3 loop spans 15 amino acids. The CDR3 DNA sequence: TGTGCCAGCAGCCAAGGGCCTTCCCAGGAAGAGACCCAGTACTTC. As protein: CASSQGPSQEETQYF.

The chain has TRBV3-1 and TRBJ2-5, with 7 bases aligning to TRBD1. CDR1 and CDR2 (germline): LGHDT, YNNKEL (reference sequence). This CDR3 has 14 residues. Unmatched junction bases numbered 5, after V lost 5 bases and J lost 2 bases. The CDR3 region has the DNA TGTGCCAGCAGCTATCGGACAGGACAAGAGACCCAGTACTTC. Residues: CASSYRTGQETQYF.